This T cell receptor (beta chain) originates from a study of cytomegalovirus exposure and HLA in healthy donors. Points from the study as a whole: Looking again later, the authors saw that most CMV-associated TCR beta chains seemed HLA-restricted. A later analysis showed TCR association rates differing by HLA locus, peaking at DRB1 and lowest at HLA-C.

Researchers ran the PCR with 60 Vbeta and 13 Jbeta primers. Assay used: immunoSEQ multiplex PCR; TCRdb lists only in-frame clones, some missing. The sample holds about 140,000 clones, approximately 80% seen once. To note about this clone: Antigen unknown.

Germline-derived CDR1 and CDR2 are SGDLS and YYNGEE. This CDR3 has 16 residues. V was pared by 4 bases and J by 5 bases, with 7 bases of the junction left unmatched. Sequenced input: PBMCs. This chain connects TRBV9 to TRBJ1-6; the match to TRBD1 covers 9 bases. This sequence was found in a man aged 50 or older in good health and CMV-seronegative. The CDR3 loop reads CASSPRQGVDNSPLHF. CDR3 DNA: TGTGCCAGCAGCCCACGACAGGGGGTGGATAATTCACCCCTCCACTTT.